A single T cell receptor beta chain is shown here with its context. Its antigen is currently unknown. This sample was included in a study of beta chain features in type 1 diabetes. Across the whole study: Cells sorted and examined across all samples totaled almost 110 million. General study results and limits: TCRB repertoires of naive, central memory and Treg cells appeared more similar among patients than among healthy donors. Among all four CD4+ subsets, Type 1 diabetes patients had TCRB CDR3s that were moderately but significantly shorter.

The entirety of the isolated RNA underwent reverse transcription, so expressed TCRB transcripts were sequenced. Sequenced by immunoSEQ multiplex PCR; TCRdb stores in-frame clones only, minus some. The table has fewer than 300,000 clones, 20% seen once; the top ten hold around 0.03%. The sequenced material came from naive CD4+ T cells from blood. The receptor was isolated from a woman aged 35 to 49 with type 1 diabetes.

CDR3 nucleotides: TGTGCCAGCAGCCACCCGGACCTAGGGGACTATGGCTACACCTTC. Amino acid sequence: CASSHPDLGDYGYTF. This sequence joins TRBV14 and TRBJ1-2; TRBD1 might be the D (5 bases). V gave up 3 bases and J gave up 3 bases, with 14 bases separating them. This CDR3 region has 15 residues. Germline CDR1 is SGHDN and CDR2 is FVKESK.